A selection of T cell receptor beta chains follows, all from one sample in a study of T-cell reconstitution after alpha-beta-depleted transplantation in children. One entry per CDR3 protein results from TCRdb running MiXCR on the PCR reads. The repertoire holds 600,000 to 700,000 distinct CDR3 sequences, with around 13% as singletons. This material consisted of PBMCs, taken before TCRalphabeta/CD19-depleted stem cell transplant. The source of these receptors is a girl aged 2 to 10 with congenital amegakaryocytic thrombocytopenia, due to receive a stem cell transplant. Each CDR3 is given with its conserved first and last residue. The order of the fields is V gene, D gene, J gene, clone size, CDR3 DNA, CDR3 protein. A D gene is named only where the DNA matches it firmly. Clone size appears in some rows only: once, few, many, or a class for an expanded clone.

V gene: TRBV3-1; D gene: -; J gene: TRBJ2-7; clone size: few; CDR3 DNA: TGTGCCAGCACCCAGGGTGCGGTAGTCTACGAGCAGTACTTC; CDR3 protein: CASTQGAVVYEQYF
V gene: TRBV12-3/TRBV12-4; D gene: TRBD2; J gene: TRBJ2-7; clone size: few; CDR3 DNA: TGTGCCAGCAGTTTTGGCTTTAGCGGGAGAGGGTACGAGCAGTACTTC; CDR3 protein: CASSFGFSGRGYEQYF
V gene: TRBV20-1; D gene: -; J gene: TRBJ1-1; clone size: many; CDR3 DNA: TGCAGTGCAAAAGGGGGAGGACAGCAGAACACTGAAGCTTTCTTT; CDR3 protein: CSAKGGGQQNTEAFF
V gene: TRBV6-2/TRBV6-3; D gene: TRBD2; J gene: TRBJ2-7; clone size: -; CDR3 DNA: TGTGCCAGCAGTGTCTCGGGACTAGAAACCTACGAGCAGTACTTC; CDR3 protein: CASSVSGLETYEQYF
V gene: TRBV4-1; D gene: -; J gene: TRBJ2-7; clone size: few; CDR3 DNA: TGCGCCAGCAGCGAACCTCTGGGCTACGAGCAGTACTTC; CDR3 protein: CASSEPLGYEQYF
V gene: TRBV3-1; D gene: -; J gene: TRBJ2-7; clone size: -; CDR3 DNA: TGTGCCAGCAGCCAAGGGGCGGGGGCCGCCGAGCAGTACTTC; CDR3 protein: CASSQGAGAAEQYF
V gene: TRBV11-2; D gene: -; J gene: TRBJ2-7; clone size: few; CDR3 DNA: TGTGCCAGCAGCTTTACCAACGAGCAGTACTTC; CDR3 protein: CASSFTNEQYF
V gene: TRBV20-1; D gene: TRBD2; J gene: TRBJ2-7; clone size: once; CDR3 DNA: TGCAGTGCTAGAGCTATCGGACTAGCGGGAGAGATCTACGAGCAGTACTTC; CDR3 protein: CSARAIGLAGEIYEQYF
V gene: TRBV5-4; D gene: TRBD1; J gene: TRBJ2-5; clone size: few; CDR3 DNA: TGTGCCAGCAGCTTGGGGCCTGGGCCTCCGGGACAGGGGCATCAAGAGACCCAGTACTTC; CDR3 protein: CASSLGPGPPGQGHQETQYF
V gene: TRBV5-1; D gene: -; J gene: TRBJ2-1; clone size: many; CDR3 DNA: TGCGCCAGCAGTGTCCGGGGAGGAGGTGAGCAGTTCTTC; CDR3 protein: CASSVRGGGEQFF
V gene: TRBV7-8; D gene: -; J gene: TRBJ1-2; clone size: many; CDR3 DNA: TGTGCCAGCAGCCCAACCTCCACACCTAACTATGGCTACACCTTC; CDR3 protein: CASSPTSTPNYGYTF